This T cell receptor (beta chain) was observed in a study (dated by TCRdb to 2015 to 2017). Regarding the complete study: Whether tumor-infiltrating Tregs in breast cancer are recruited from blood Tregs or converted in situ from other CD4+ T cell subsets was tested. Overall study results and their limits: Tumor memory CD4+ T cell TCR gene usage was found to cluster with blood and lymph node memory CD4+ cells and with lymph node naive CD4+ cells. The greatest overlap of tumor-infiltrating Treg TCR alpha and beta sequences was observed with tumor naive CD4+ T cells, followed by blood naive CD4+ T cells. Rather than covering whole repertoires, validation in the larger cohort was restricted to a single TCR beta V-J rearrangement.

On this clonotype: Its specific antigen is unknown. This sequence may be a read error, since a much larger clone differs from it by one base.

In the germline V gene (reference sequence), CDR1 corresponds to DFQATT and CDR2 to SNEGSKA. Reading from cysteine to phenylalanine, the CDR3 counts 14 amino acids. CDR3 DNA is the only sequence kept; it has 42 bases, read in frame from the first base. To purify naive CD4+ T cells, the Miltenyi Naive CD4+ T Cell Isolation kit was used, and CD25 microbeads served to deplete Tregs. Tregs, naive and memory CD4+ T cells from tumor, blood and ipsilateral draining lymph nodes of five breast cancer patients underwent full-length TCR alpha and beta sequencing. Tumor tissue and lymph nodes obtained from ipsilateral axillary dissection were perfused with PBS, minced and then digested with collagenase I and hyaluronidase. A purity exceeding 90% was confirmed by FACS for the sorted cell populations. Full-length TCR variable regions were amplified by 5' RACE PCR with constant-region reverse primers, followed by semi-nested PCR with Nested Universal Primer A. The ReliaPrep RNA Cell Miniprep System was used to extract total RNA, which was then reverse transcribed into 5'RACE-ready cDNA with the SMARTer RACE 5'/3' Kit. Multiplex adaptors were used to barcode full-length TCR alpha and beta libraries, and the barcoded libraries were sequenced on an Illumina MiSeq. In the authors' own workflow: For each of nine subset-tissue groups, sequencing data from the five patients were pooled, and the groups were compared by unsupervised clustering of TCR gene usage. Repertoire similarity was calculated with the Morisita-Horn index, weighting shared sequences by their contribution to each repertoire. The raw public data were reprocessed by TCRdb itself: fastp quality trimming at Q25, MiXCR clonotype calling, in-frame beta chains only. Every distinct CDR3 protein forms one entry, paired with its most common genes and DNA. TCRdb, rather than the study authors, made the V and J calls. A total of about 53,000 distinct CDR3 sequences appear in this sample, 24% of them only once. The ten largest clones take up 2.5% to 4% of the sample.

The sequence was obtained from a female donor with breast cancer. This sequence uses TRBV20-1 and TRBJ2-1; TRBD2 is a weak D gene call, 7 bases matching. The specimen sequenced was tumor-infiltrating naive CD4+ T cells sorted from the breast tumor. Read against the paper, the sample's cell subset or site label means: naive CD4+ T cells, CD4+CD45RA+CD25-. The nucleotide sequence is given as TGCAGTGCTCTTGGGGGGGCTGGGTACAATGAGCGGTTCTTC. Its amino acids are CSALGGAGYNERFF.